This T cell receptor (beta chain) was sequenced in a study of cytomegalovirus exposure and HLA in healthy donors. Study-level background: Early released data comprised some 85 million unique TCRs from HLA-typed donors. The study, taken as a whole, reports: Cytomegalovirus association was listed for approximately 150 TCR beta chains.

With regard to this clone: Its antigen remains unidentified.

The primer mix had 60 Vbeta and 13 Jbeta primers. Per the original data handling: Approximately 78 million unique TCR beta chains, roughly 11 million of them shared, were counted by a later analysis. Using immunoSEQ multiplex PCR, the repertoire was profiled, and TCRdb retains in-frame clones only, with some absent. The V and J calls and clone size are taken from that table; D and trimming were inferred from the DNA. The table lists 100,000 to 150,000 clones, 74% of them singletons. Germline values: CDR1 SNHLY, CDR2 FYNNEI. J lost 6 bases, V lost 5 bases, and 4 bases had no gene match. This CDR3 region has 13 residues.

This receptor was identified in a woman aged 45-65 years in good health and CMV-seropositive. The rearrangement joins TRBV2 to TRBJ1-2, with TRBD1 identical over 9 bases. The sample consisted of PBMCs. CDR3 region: CASSPDRGHGYTF. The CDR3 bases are TGTGCCAGCAGTCCGGACAGGGGACATGGCTACACCTTC.